This T cell receptor beta chain appears in the sequencing data of a study of blood T cells in healthy people across ages. Whole-study results and caveats: Versus aged donors, long-lived donors had higher diversity and more naive CD4+ cells.

Germline V CDR1 and CDR2: MNHEY, SMNVEV (reference sequence). This CDR3 has 15 amino acids. The authors ran a second PCR of roughly 7 to 11 cycles using a sample-barcoded 5' primer and a J-beta primer mix. TCRdb fed the 5' RACE reads into MiXCR, producing one record per CDR3 protein. The sample carries 550,000 to 750,000 distinct CDR3 sequences, 21% recorded once. A remark on this clonotype: Its antigen remains unknown. Germline and junction disagree at one end, which may indicate a read error.

The chain employs TRBV27 and TRBJ2-1; 14 bases fit TRBD2. This TCR came from a man aged 70-80 years in good health. The sequencing sample was made of blood. The CDR3 loop reads CAGSPTSGRGNEQFF. In nucleotides, the CDR3 is TGTGCCGGCAGTCCGACTAGCGGGAGGGGTAATGAGCAGTTCTTC.